Following are 7 T cell receptor beta chains from one sample sequenced in a study of PD-L1 blockade in urothelial cancer. Data came from immunoSEQ multiplex PCR; TCRdb stores just in-frame clones and leaves some out. Among more than 60,000 clones listed, about 90% were seen once. Indicated time point: peripheral blood 6 weeks after treatment start. Here the sequenced sample was PBMCs, taken around atezolizumab (anti-PD-L1) treatment. Receptors were obtained from a man between 60 and 75 years old with urothelial cancer.

The chain carries TRBV7-3 and TRBJ2-1, with 9 bases matching TRBD2. The V segment lost 2 bases and the J segment 7 bases; nucleotides outside the gene matches: 6. The CDR3 length is 15 residues. The germline CDR1 and CDR2 sequences are SGHTA and FQGTGA. CDR3 sequence: CASSLAGGPKNEQFF. The CDR3 DNA is TGTGCCAGCAGCTTAGCGGGAGGGCCTAAGAATGAGCAGTTCTTC.

The V call is TRBV25-1, the J call TRBJ2-1, with 15 bases aligning to TRBD2. V lost 6 bases to trimming and J lost 10 bases; unmatched junction nucleotides: 4. The CDR3 loop spans 14 amino acids. Germline V gene sequence: CDR1 MGHDK, CDR2 SYGVNS. The CDR3 protein is CASRPGLAGGEQFF. DNA for the CDR3: TGTGCCAGCAGGCCGGGACTAGCGGGAGGAGAGCAGTTCTTC.

The chain uses TRBV5-4 and TRBJ1-1; a weak D match, TRBD1 (6 bases). V was shortened by 0 bases and J by 1 base, with 7 bases between the two germline ends. This CDR3 contains 14 residues. CDR1 and CDR2 (germline): SGHNT, YYREEE (reference sequence). In DNA form, the CDR3 reads TGTGCCAGCAGCTTGGACAGGGCGAACACTGAAGCTTTCTTT. It encodes CASSLDRANTEAFF.

The chain has TRBV4-3 and TRBJ1-6; no definite D call. CDR1 and CDR2 from the germline V gene are LGHNA and YSLEER. Deletions cut 0 bases from V and 10 bases from J, with 16 bases between. The CDR3 spans 16 residues. In nucleotides, the CDR3 is TGCGCCAGCAGCCAAGATTCAGGCCTCAACCGCTCACCCCTCCACTTT. It encodes CASSQDSGLNRSPLHF.

V gene TRBV27 combines with J gene TRBJ2-2, with 7 nucleotides matching TRBD1. CDR1 is MNHEY and CDR2 is SMNVEV in the germline V gene (reference sequence). The CDR3 extends over 16 amino acids. Germline trimming cut 2 bases from V and 9 bases from J; bases unmatched to any gene: 12. CDR3 protein: CASSLRAGGVHRELFF. The DNA for the CDR3 is TGTGCCAGCAGTTTACGGGCAGGGGGAGTCCACCGGGAGCTGTTTTTT.

The gene calls are TRBV18 and TRBJ2-7, with D maybe TRBD1 (5 bases). The CDR3 sequence is 15 residues long. The ends were cut back, 0 bases at V and 0 bases at J, with 9 bases in the middle. From germline, CDR1 is KGHSH and CDR2 LQKENI. CDR3 amino acids: CASSPPSRGSYEQYF. DNA of the CDR3: TGTGCCAGCTCACCACCGAGTAGGGGCTCCTACGAGCAGTACTTC.

This clone has a handful of counts. The genes are TRBV19 and TRBJ2-6; D remains ambiguous. CDR3 length: 15 amino acids. The germline V gene has CDR1 LNHDA and CDR2 SQIVND (reference sequence). Trimming took off 1 base at V and 0 bases at J, with 4 bases between the two ends. CDR3 amino acids: CASSIGSSGANVLTF. CDR3 nucleotide sequence: TGTGCCAGTAGTATAGGGAGCTCTGGGGCCAACGTCCTGACTTTC.